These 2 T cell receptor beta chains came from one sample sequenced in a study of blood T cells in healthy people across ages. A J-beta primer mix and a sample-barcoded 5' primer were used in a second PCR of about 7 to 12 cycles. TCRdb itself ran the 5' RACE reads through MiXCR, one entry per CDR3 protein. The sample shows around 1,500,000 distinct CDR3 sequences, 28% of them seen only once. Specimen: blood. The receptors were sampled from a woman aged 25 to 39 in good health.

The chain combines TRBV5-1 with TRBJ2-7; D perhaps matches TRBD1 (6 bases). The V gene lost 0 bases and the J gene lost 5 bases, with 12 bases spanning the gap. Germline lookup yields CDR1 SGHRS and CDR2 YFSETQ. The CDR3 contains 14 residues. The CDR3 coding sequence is TGCGCCAGCAGCTTGGGTCTCAGGGGAAACGAGCAGTACTTC. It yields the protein CASSLGLRGNEQYF.

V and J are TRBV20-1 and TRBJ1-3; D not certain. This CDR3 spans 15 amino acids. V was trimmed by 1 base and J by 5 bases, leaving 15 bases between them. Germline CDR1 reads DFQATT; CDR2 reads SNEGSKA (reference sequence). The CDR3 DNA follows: TGCAGTGCTAGAGGGGCAGCGATTGGCAGAAACACCATATATTTT. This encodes CSARGAAIGRNTIYF.